This TCR beta chain was captured in a study of cytomegalovirus exposure and HLA in healthy donors. General observations from the study: Most TCRs appeared rarely, but some public TCRs recurred in many donors.

At the time of sampling, donors were nominally healthy, though unrecorded immune exposures were likely. CDR1 is MNHNY, CDR2 SVGAGI, per germline (reference sequence). Trimming removed 7 bases from V and 4 bases from J; junction bases left unmatched: 16. The CDR3 sequence is 16 residues long. Amplification used 60 Vbeta primers and 13 Jbeta primers. This table comes from immunoSEQ multiplex PCR, and its TCRdb copy is limited to in-frame clones, with some not included. The sample has around 120,000 clones; 65% to 85% are singletons. A remark on this clone: What it binds is not known.

The chain has TRBV6-6 and TRBJ2-7; 7 nucleotides match TRBD1. The source of this sequence is a boy between 5 and 17 years old in good health and CMV-seronegative. The sample consisted of PBMCs. The CDR3 DNA reads TGTGCCAGCACTGCCTCTGAGGGCAGGGGGAAGTACGAGCAGTACTTC. It codes for CASTASEGRGKYEQYF.